These 19 T cell receptor beta chains came from one sample sequenced in a study of early T cells in non-severe SARS-CoV-2 infection. TCRdb used MiXCR to reprocess the 5' RACE reads, holding one entry per CDR3 protein. The sample lists around 80,000 distinct CDR3 sequences, over 10% occurring once. Sequenced: whole blood. The source is an adult who was a healthcare worker with PCR-confirmed SARS-CoV-2 infection or an uninfected control (not recorded which).

This clonotype came up many times. The V gene is TRBV12-3 or TRBV12-4, the J gene TRBJ2-7; D possibly corresponds to TRBD1 (6 bases). This CDR3 is built from 16 residues. V lost 6 bases to trimming and J lost 0 bases, with 18 bases between them. In nucleotides, the CDR3 is TGTGCCAGCAGCCGAACGCAGGGGCCCCGCTCCTACGAGCAGTACTTC. Its protein product is CASSRTQGPRSYEQYF.

This clonotype has ten or more counts. This sequence joins TRBV5-1 and TRBJ2-3; TRBD1 matches at 7 bases. CDR1 is SGHRS and CDR2 is YFSETQ in the germline V gene. The CDR3 runs to 13 residues. V dropped 0 bases and J dropped 6; count of bases not matched to a gene: 1. CDR3 DNA: TGCGCCAGCAGCTTGGGACAGGGCGATACGCAGTATTTT. Translation: CASSLGQGDTQYF.

The chain has TRBV18 and TRBJ2-7, with D tentatively TRBD2 (6 bases). This CDR3 is built from 13 residues. Germline-derived CDR1 and CDR2 are KGHSH and LQKENI. V dropped 2 bases and J dropped 7 bases, with 12 bases sitting between them. The CDR3 DNA sequence: TGTGCCAGCTCACCAGGGGCCGGGGGTGAGCAGTACTTC. Protein sequence: CASSPGAGGEQYF.

The gene calls are TRBV27 and TRBJ2-1; 7 bases line up with TRBD1. The junction had 6 bases not matched to a gene; V was cut back by 2 bases and J by 8 bases. The CDR3 covers 14 residues. Germline V gene sequence: CDR1 MNHEY, CDR2 SMNVEV (reference sequence). The CDR3 region is CASSLALGGHEQFF. The DNA of the CDR3 is TGTGCCAGCAGTTTAGCTCTAGGGGGCCATGAGCAGTTCTTC.

This clonotype was counted many times. The CDR3, as DNA: TGCAGTGCTAGAGATGTGGGGGTGCTAGCCAAAAACATTCAGTACTTC. Encoded protein: CSARDVGVLAKNIQYF. The chain joins TRBV20-1 to TRBJ2-4, with D perhaps TRBD1 or TRBD2 (5 bases each). The germline gives CDR1 DFQATT, CDR2 SNEGSKA (reference sequence). Deletions cut 0 bases from V and 0 bases from J, with 12 bases between. The CDR3 length is 16 residues.

This clonotype was observed at least ten times. The chain combines TRBV3-1 with TRBJ1-5; D remains ambiguous. This CDR3 is 13 amino acids long. Trimming took off 5 bases at V and 0 bases at J, with 5 bases between the two ends. Looked up from germline, CDR1 is LGHDT and CDR2 is YNNKEL (reference sequence). CDR3 nucleotide sequence: TGTGCCAGCAGCGAATATAGCAATCAGCCCCAGCATTTT. Its translation: CASSEYSNQPQHF.

The chain couples TRBV6-5 to TRBJ1-2, with a tentative D call TRBD1 (5 bases). CDR1 and CDR2 from the germline V gene are MNHEY and SVGAGI. Trimming took 4 bases from V and 0 from J, leaving 9 bases between them. This CDR3 comprises 14 residues. CDR3 sequence reads: CASSWAGSNYGYTF. As DNA, the CDR3 is TGTGCCAGCAGTTGGGCAGGGTCTAACTATGGCTACACCTTC.

V usage is TRBV19 and J usage is TRBJ2-7; possible D gene TRBD2, 5 bases. The CDR3 sequence is 16 residues long. The germline V gene has CDR1 LNHDA and CDR2 SQIVND (reference sequence). Trimming removed 4 bases from V and 3 bases from J, with 19 bases in between. CDR3 in amino acids: CASSTTAGTEDYEQYF. DNA for the CDR3: TGTGCCAGTAGTACCACTGCGGGTACGGAAGACTACGAGCAGTACTTC.

The chain couples TRBV4-1 to TRBJ2-1; D is possibly TRBD2 (6 bases). V dropped 3 bases and J dropped 0 bases, with 9 bases sitting between them. CDR3 length equals 15 residues. Germline-derived CDR1 and CDR2 are MGHRA and YSYEKL. The CDR3 region is CASSQLATSYNEQFF. DNA of the CDR3: TGCGCCAGCAGCCAGCTAGCGACCTCCTACAATGAGCAGTTCTTC.

The chain is built from TRBV6-4 and TRBJ2-1; D might be TRBD2 (5 bases). The CDR3 sequence is 13 residues long. V lost 4 bases to trimming and J lost 4 bases, with 8 bases between them. Germline CDR1 reads MRHNA; CDR2 reads SNTAGT. The CDR3 DNA sequence: TGTGCCAGCAGTGCCGGGGAGTACAATGAGCAGTTCTTC. Residues: CASSAGEYNEQFF.

This clonotype was counted only a few times. The V and J genes are TRBV9 and TRBJ1-5; the D gene is possibly TRBD1 (5 bases). The CDR3 is 14 amino acids. Per germline, CDR1 SGDLS and CDR2 YYNGEE. Between the trimmed V and J ends, which lost 0 bases and 1 base, there was a span of 5 bases. The CDR3 loop is CASSVGGSNQPQHF. In nucleotides, the CDR3 is TGTGCCAGCAGCGTAGGGGGCAGCAATCAGCCCCAGCATTTT.

The gene calls are TRBV9 and TRBJ1-1; D gene uncertain. Trimming cost V 0 bases and J 0 bases, with 3 bases left between them. CDR3 size: 13 residues. CDR1 is SGDLS and CDR2 is YYNGEE in the germline V gene. This CDR3 is CASSVDLNTEAFF. CDR3 DNA: TGTGCCAGCAGCGTAGACTTGAACACTGAAGCTTTCTTT. The full variable domain, its missing parts supplied by reference TRBV9 and TRBJ1-1, is DSGVTQTPKHLITATGQRVTLRCSPRSGDLSVYWYQQSLDQGLQFLIQYYNGEERAKGNILERFSAQQFPDLHSELNLSSLELGDSALYFCASSVDLNTEAFFGQGTRLTVV.

This clonotype was seen a handful of times. The chain has TRBV7-2 and TRBJ2-2; D is unresolved. V was pared by 5 bases and J by 7 bases, with 17 bases between. In germline, CDR1 is SGHTA, CDR2 FQGNSA. The CDR3 extends over 15 amino acids. CDR3 DNA sequence: TGTGCCAGCAGCCCCAACGGCAGACGCGGCGGGGAGCTGTTTTTT. Amino acid sequence: CASSPNGRRGGELFF.

The chain recombines TRBV7-8 with TRBJ2-3; no reliable D call. The germline V gene encodes CDR1 SGHVS and CDR2 FQNEAQ. The V gene lost 1 base and the J gene lost 7 bases, with 6 bases spanning the gap. The CDR3 loop spans 12 amino acids. The CDR3 sequence is CASSLVFHTQYF. CDR3 nucleotides: TGTGCCAGCAGCTTAGTATTCCATACGCAGTATTTT.

This chain uses TRBV7-9 with TRBJ2-3; the match to TRBD2 covers 14 bases. J was trimmed by 0 bases and V by 7 bases; bases with no gene match: 21. The CDR3 has 22 amino acids. Germline CDR1 is SEHNR and CDR2 is FQNEAQ (reference sequence). Here the CDR3 DNA reads TGTGCCAGCAATGGAGACCCGGGACTAGCGGGAGAGGACATGACTAGCACAGATACGCAGTATTTT. It is translated as CASNGDPGLAGEDMTSTDTQYF. Drawing the rest from reference TRBV7-9 and TRBJ2-3, the complete variable domain is DTGVSQNPRHKITKRGQNVTFRCDPISEHNRLYWYRQTLGQGPEFLTYFQNEAQLEKSRLLSDRFSAERPKGSFSTLEIQRTEQGDSAMYLCASNGDPGLAGEDMTSTDTQYFGPGTRLTVL.

This clonotype was detected ten times or more. V usage is TRBV12-3 or TRBV12-4 and J usage is TRBJ1-6; a possible D gene is TRBD1 (5 bases). This CDR3 has 12 amino acids. The germline V and J ends were trimmed by 6 bases and 11 bases, with 11 bases remaining between them. The CDR3 sequence is CASREGPAPLHF. In DNA, the CDR3 is TGTGCCAGCAGGGAGGGGCCCGCACCCCTCCACTTT.

This clonotype showed up just a few times. The chain has TRBV3-1 and TRBJ2-1; TRBD2 aligns across 9 bases. CDR1 LGHDT and CDR2 YNNKEL come from the germline V gene (reference sequence). V dropped 6 bases and J dropped 4; count of bases not matched to a gene: 7. This CDR3 is 15 amino acids long. Here the CDR3 DNA reads TGTGCCAGCAGTCACAGCGGGAGGAGGTACAATGAGCAGTTCTTC. Residues: CASSHSGRRYNEQFF.

J is TRBJ1-3 and V is TRBV4-1, with D uncertain. The length of the CDR3 is 14 residues. CDR1 is MGHRA and CDR2 is YSYEKL in the germline V gene. V gave up 3 bases and J gave up 4 bases, with 10 bases separating them. CDR3 region: CASSQVGSGNTIYF. The CDR3 DNA reads as TGCGCCAGCAGCCAGGTGGGGAGCGGAAACACCATATATTTT.

This clonotype has a handful of counts. The chain recombines TRBV20-1 with TRBJ2-2; D remains unclear. Trimming took 5 bases from V and 0 from J, leaving 10 bases between them. This CDR3 has 14 residues. Germline V CDR1 and CDR2: DFQATT, SNEGSKA (reference sequence). As DNA, the CDR3 is TGCAGTGCTCCCTGGCCGGCGAACACCGGGGAGCTGTTTTTT. Translated, it gives CSAPWPANTGELFF.